This entry concerns a single TCR beta chain. Antigen specificity is unknown. Trimming removed 0 bases from V and 0 bases from J, with 3 bases in between. Germline CDR1 reads SGHRS; CDR2 reads YFSETQ. The CDR3 runs to 13 residues. The data are from a study of PD-1 blockade in classical Hodgkin lymphoma. General study findings and limits: Patients with a complete response exhibited baseline diversity comparable to newly diagnosed patients.

The repertoire was sequenced with immunoSEQ multiplex PCR; TCRdb's copy has only in-frame clones and lacks some. The sample holds roughly 23,000 clones; about 71% are singletons and the top ten take about a sixth. Relapse was seen in all patients after autologous stem cell transplantation, and brentuximab vedotin exposure was variable. The receptor was isolated from a human donor with classical Hodgkin lymphoma. The source material was peripheral blood mononuclear cells (PBMCs), sampled at baseline. The rearrangement links TRBV5-1 to TRBJ1-2; D call uncertain. This CDR3 is CASSLGANYGYTF. CDR3 in DNA: TGCGCCAGCAGCTTGGGTGCTAACTATGGCTACACCTTC.